This entry features one T cell receptor beta chain sequence. Sequenced by immunoSEQ multiplex PCR; TCRdb stores in-frame clones only, minus some. The data show about 110,000 clones, 55% to 75% seen once. The data stem from a study of blood T cell repertoires in COVID-19. The wider study: T cells, B-cell-depleted T cells, or PBMCs supplied cDNA or gDNA.

This sequence was found in a woman in her forties with acute or convalescent COVID-19. The sequencing input was peripheral blood.

Written as DNA, the CDR3 is TGTGCCAGCTCACCTACACGCGGGGAGCTGTTTTTT. Protein sequence: CASSPTRGELFF. This chain connects TRBV18 to TRBJ2-2; D not resolved. CDR1 is KGHSH and CDR2 is LQKENI in the germline V gene. The CDR3 sequence is 12 residues long. V lost 3 bases and J lost 7, with 6 bases in between.